This T cell receptor beta chain was sequenced during a study of CD8 T cells in Susac syndrome. Reverse transcription of about 0.45 to 1 ug RNA was carried out with random hexamers. Each CDR3 protein gets one entry after TCRdb re-called the immunoSEQ multiplex PCR reads with MiXCR. The data contain some 120,000 distinct CDR3 sequences, 85% to 95% of them singletons. Germline loops: CDR1 DFQATT, CDR2 SNEGSKA (reference sequence). Trimming at V came to 4 bases and at J to 6 bases, leaving 4 bases not matched to a gene. The CDR3 has 14 amino acids. Sequencing targeted TCR beta in blood CD8+ and CD4+ T cells.

The V gene is TRBV20-1, the J gene TRBJ2-1, with TRBD2 identical over 12 bases. This clonotype originated in a human donor in good health. Source material: CD4+ T cells from PBMCs. CDR3 amino acids: CSATSGRGLNEQFF. In DNA, the CDR3 is TGCAGTGCTACTAGCGGGAGGGGCCTCAATGAGCAGTTCTTC.